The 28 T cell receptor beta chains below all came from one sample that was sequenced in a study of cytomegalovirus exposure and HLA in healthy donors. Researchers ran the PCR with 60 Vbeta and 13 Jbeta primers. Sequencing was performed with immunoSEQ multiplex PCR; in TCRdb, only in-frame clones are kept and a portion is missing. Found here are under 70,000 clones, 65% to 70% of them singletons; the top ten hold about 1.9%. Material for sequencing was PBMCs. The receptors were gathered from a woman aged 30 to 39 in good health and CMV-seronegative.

The DNA of the CDR3 is TGTGCCAGCAGTCCTCCGCGCCTGACTAGCGGGAGGGCAGATACGCAGTATTTT. This translates into CASSPPRLTSGRADTQYF. The gene calls are TRBV2 and TRBJ2-3, with 14 bases fitting TRBD2. Germline CDR1 reads SNHLY; CDR2 reads FYNNEI. The V and J ends lost 5 bases and 4 bases, in that order; junction bases with no gene match: 11. The CDR3 consists of 18 residues.

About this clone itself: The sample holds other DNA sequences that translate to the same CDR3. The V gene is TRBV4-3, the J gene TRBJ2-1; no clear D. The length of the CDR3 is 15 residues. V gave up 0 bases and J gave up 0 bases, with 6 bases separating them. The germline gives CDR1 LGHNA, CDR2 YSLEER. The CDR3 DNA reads TGCGCCAGCAGCCAAGACCCCAGCTCCTACAATGAGCAGTTCTTC. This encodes CASSQDPSSYNEQFF.

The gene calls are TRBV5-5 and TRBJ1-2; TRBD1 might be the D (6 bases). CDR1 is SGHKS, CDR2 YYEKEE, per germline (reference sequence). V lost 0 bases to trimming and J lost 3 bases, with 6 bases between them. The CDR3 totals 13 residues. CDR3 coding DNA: TGTGCCAGCAGCTTGGGACAGGACTATGGCTACACCTTC. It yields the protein CASSLGQDYGYTF.

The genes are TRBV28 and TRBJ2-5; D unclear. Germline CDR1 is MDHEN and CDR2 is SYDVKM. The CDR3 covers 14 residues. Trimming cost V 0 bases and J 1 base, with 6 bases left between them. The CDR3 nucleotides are TGTGCCAGCAGTTTATGGCAGGCCCAAGAGACCCAGTACTTC. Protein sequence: CASSLWQAQETQYF.

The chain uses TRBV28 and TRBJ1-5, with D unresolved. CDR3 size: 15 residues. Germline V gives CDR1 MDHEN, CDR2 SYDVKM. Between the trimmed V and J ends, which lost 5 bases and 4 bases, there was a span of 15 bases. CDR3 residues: CASSRVGRANQPQHF. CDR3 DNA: TGTGCCAGCAGTCGGGTGGGGAGGGCGAATCAGCCCCAGCATTTT.

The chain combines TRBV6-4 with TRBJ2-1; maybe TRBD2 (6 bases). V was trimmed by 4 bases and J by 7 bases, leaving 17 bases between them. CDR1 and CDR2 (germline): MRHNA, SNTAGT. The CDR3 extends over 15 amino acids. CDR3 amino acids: CASSVFGGNGNEQFF. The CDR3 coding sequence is TGTGCCAGCAGTGTCTTCGGGGGTAATGGAAATGAGCAGTTCTTC.

The CDR3 spells CASSWSPGATEAFF. CDR3 coding DNA: TGTGCCAGCAGCTGGTCCCCAGGGGCGACTGAAGCTTTCTTT. The chain couples TRBV5-5 to TRBJ1-1, with D tentatively TRBD1 (6 bases). V lost 3 bases and J lost 5, with 14 bases in between. This CDR3 has 14 residues. From germline, CDR1 is SGHKS and CDR2 YYEKEE (reference sequence). The whole variable domain, remainder taken from reference TRBV5-5 and TRBJ1-1, is DAGVTQSPTHLIKTRGQQVTLRCSPISGHKSVSWYQQVLGQGPQFIFQYYEKEERGRGNFPDRFSARQFPNYSSELNVNALLLGDSALYLCASSWSPGATEAFFGQGTRLTVV.

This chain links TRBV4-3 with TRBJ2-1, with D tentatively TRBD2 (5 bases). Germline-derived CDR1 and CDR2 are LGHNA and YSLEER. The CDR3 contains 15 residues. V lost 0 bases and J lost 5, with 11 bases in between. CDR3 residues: CASSQEGLTNNEQFF. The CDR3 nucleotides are TGCGCCAGCAGCCAAGAAGGACTCACCAACAATGAGCAGTTCTTC.

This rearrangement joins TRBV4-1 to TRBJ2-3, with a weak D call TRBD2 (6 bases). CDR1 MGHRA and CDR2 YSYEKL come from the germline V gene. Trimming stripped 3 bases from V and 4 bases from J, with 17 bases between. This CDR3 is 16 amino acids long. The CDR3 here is CASSHGGLGRPDTQYF. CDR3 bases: TGCGCCAGCAGCCATGGGGGACTGGGAAGACCAGATACGCAGTATTTT.

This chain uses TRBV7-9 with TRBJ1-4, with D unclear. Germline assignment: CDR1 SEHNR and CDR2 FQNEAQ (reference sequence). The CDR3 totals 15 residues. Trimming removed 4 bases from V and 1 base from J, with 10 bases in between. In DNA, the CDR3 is TGTGCCAGCAGCTCTCGTTATCGAACTAATGAAAAACTGTTTTTT. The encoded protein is CASSSRYRTNEKLFF. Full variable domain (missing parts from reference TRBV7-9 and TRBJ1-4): DTGVSQNPRHKITKRGQNVTFRCDPISEHNRLYWYRQTLGQGPEFLTYFQNEAQLEKSRLLSDRFSAERPKGSFSTLEIQRTEQGDSAMYLCASSSRYRTNEKLFFGSGTQLSVL.

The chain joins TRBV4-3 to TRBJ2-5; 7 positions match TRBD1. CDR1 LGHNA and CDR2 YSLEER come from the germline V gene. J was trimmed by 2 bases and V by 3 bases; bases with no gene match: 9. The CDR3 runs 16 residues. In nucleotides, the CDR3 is TGCGCCAGCAGCCAGTTACAGGGGAGCGGACAAGAGACCCAGTACTTC. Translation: CASSQLQGSGQETQYF.

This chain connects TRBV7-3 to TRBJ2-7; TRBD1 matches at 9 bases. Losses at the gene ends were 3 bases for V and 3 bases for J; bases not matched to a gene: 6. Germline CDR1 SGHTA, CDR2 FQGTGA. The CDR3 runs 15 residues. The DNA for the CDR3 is TGTGCCAGCAGCTTGAGAGGACAGGGGAGCTACGAGCAGTACTTC. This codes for CASSLRGQGSYEQYF. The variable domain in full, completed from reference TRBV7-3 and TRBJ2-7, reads GAGVSQTPSNKVTEKGKYVELRCDPISGHTALYWYRQSLGQGPEFLIYFQGTGAADDSGLPNDRFFAVRPEGSVSTLKIQRTERGDSAVYLCASSLRGQGSYEQYFGPGTRLTVT.

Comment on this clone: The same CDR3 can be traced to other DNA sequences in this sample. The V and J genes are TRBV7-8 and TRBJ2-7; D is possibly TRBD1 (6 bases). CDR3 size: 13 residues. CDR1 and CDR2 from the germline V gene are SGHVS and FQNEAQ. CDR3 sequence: CACKQGPAYEQYF. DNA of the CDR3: TGTGCTTGCAAGCAGGGGCCGGCCTACGAGCAGTACTTC.

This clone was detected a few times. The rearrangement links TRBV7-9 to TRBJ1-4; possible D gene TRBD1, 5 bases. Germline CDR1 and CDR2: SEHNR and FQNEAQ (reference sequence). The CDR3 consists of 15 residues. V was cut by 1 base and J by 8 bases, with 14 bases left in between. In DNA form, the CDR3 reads TGTGCCAGCAGCTTAGGACGGCAGGGTTACGAAAAACTGTTTTTT. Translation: CASSLGRQGYEKLFF.

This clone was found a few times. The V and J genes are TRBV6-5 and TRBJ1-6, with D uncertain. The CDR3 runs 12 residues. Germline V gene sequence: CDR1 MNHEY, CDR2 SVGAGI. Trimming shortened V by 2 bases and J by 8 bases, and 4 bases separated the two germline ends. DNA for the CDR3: TGTGCCAGCAGTTACGCAGATTCACCCCTCCACTTT. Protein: CASSYADSPLHF.

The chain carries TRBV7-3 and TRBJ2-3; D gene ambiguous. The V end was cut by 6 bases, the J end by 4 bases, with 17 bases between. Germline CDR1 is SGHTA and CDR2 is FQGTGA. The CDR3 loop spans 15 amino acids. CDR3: CASSQTAVPADTQYF. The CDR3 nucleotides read TGTGCCAGCAGTCAAACAGCCGTTCCCGCAGATACGCAGTATTTT.

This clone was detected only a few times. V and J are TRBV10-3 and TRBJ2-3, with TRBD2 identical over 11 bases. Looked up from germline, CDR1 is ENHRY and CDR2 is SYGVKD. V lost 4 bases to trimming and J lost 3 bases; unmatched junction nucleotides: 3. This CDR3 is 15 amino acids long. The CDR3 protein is CAISVSGGGTDTQYF. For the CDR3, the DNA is TGTGCCATCAGTGTTAGCGGGGGGGGGACAGATACGCAGTATTTT.

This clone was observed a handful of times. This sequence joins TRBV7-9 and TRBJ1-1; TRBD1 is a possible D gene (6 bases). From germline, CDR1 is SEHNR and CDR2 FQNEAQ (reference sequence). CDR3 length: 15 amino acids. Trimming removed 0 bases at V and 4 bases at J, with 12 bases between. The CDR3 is CASSLAWTAATEAFF. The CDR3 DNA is TGTGCCAGCAGCTTAGCGTGGACAGCAGCCACTGAAGCTTTCTTT.

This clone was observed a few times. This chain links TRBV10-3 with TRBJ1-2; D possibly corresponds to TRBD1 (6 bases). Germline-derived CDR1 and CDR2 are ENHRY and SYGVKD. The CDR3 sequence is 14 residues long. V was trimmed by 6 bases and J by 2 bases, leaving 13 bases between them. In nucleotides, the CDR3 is TGTGCCATCAGCGCCGGGACATCCAACTATGGCTACACCTTC. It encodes CAISAGTSNYGYTF.

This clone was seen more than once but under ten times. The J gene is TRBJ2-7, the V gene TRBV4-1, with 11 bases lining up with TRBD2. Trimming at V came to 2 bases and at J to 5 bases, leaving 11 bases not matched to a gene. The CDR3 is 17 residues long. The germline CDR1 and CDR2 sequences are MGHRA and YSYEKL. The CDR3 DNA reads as TGCGCCAGCAGCCAATTCGCCGCACTAGCGGGGGAAGACGAGCAGTACTTC. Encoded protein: CASSQFAALAGEDEQYF.

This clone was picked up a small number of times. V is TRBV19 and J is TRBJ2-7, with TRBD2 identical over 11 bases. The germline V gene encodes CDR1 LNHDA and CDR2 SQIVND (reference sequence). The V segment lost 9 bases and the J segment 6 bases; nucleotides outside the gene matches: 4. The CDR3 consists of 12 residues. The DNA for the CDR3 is TGTGCCAGCGGGACTAGCGGCACCGAGCAGTACTTC. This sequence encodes CASGTSGTEQYF.

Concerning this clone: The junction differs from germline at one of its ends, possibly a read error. The DNA of the CDR3 is TGTGCCAGCAGCCTCCCTGGGCGAGCTAGCGCGAAGATCTTC. It codes for CASSLPGRASAKIF. The chain is built from TRBV7-8 and TRBJ2-1; a possible D gene is TRBD2 (6 bases). Germline CDR1 is SGHVS and CDR2 is FQNEAQ. The CDR3 has 14 residues.

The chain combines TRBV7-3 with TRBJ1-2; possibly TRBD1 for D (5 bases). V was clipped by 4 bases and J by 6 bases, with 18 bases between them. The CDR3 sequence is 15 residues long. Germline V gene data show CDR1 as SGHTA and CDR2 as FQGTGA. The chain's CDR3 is CASSSTPQGSDGYTF. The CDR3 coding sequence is TGTGCCAGCAGCTCTACCCCGCAGGGTTCCGATGGCTACACCTTC.

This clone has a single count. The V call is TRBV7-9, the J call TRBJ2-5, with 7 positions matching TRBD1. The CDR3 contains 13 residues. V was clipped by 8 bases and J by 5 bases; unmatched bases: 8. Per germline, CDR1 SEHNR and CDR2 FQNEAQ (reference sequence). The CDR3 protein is CASLRGRGETQYF. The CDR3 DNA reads TGTGCCAGCTTAAGGGGGCGCGGGGAGACCCAGTACTTC.

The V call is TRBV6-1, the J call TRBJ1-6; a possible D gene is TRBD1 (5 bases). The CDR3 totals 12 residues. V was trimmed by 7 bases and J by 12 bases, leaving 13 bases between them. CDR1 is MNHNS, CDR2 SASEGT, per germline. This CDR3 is CASNRSDRPLHF. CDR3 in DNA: TGTGCCAGCAACAGGTCGGATCGACCCCTCCACTTT.

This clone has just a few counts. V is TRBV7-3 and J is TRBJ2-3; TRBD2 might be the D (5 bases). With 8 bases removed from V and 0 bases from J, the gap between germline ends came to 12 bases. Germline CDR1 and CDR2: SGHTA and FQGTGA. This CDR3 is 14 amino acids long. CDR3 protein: CASSEGYSTDTQYF. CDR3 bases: TGTGCCAGCTCAGAGGGCTACAGCACAGATACGCAGTATTTT.

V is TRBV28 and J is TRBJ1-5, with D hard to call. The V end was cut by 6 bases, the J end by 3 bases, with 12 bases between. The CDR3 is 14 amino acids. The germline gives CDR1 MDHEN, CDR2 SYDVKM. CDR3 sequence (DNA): TGTGCCAGCAGCCGACCGGGGTTCAATCAGCCCCAGCATTTT. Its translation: CASSRPGFNQPQHF.

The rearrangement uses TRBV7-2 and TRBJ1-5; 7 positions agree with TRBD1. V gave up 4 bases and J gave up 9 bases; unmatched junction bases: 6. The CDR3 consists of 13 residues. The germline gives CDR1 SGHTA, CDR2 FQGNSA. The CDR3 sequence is CASSWDSTMPQHF. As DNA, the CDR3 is TGTGCCAGCAGCTGGGACAGTACAATGCCCCAGCATTTT.